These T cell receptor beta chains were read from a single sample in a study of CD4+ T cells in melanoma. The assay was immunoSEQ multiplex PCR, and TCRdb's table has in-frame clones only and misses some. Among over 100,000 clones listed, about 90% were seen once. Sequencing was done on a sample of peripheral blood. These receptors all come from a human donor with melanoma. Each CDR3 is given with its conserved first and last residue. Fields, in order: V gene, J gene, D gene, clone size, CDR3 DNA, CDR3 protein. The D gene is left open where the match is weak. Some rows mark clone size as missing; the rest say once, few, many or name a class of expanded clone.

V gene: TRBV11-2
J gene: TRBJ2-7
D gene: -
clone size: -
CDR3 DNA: TGTGCCAGCAGCGGGTTCTCCTACGAGCAGTACTTC
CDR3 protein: CASSGFSYEQYF

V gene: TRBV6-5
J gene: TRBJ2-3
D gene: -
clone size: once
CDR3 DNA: TGTGCCAGCTGCCCAATGGGGCTGACAGATACGCAGTATTTT
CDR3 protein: CASCPMGLTDTQYF

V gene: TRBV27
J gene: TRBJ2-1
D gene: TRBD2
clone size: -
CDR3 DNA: TGTGCCAGCAGTTTGGTTAGCGGGGGGGCCATTGAGCAGTTCTTC
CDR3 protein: CASSLVSGGAIEQFF

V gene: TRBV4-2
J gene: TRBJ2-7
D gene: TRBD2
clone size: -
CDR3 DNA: TGTGCCAGCAGCCGGACTAGCGGTAGCTCCTACGAGCAGTACTTC
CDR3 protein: CASSRTSGSSYEQYF

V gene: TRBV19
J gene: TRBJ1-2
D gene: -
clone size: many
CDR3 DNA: TGTGCCAGTAGTAACCGGTGGCAGGATGAAAATCTTAACTATGGCTACACCTTC
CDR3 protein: CASSNRWQDENLNYGYTF

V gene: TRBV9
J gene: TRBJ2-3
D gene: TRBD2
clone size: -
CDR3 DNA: TGTGCCAGCAGCGTACTCGGTAGCGGGGTAGGAGATACGCAGTATTTT
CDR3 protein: CASSVLGSGVGDTQYF

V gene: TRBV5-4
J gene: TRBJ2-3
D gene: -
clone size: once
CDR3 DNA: TGTGCCAGCAGCTTTACGGGGGCGGGCACAGATACGCAGTATTTT
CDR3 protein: CASSFTGAGTDTQYF

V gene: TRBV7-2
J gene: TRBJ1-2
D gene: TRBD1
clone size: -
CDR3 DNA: TGTGCCAGCAGCTTAGTGGGACAGGGGTTGAGCTATGGCTACACCTTC
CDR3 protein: CASSLVGQGLSYGYTF

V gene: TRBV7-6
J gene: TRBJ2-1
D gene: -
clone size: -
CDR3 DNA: TGTGCCAGCAGCTTAATAGGAGAGAATGAGCAGTTCTTC
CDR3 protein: CASSLIGENEQFF

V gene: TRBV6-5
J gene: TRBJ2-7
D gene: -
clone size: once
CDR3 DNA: TGTGCCAGCAGTTACTACGGGCAGGGAAACGAGCAGTACTTC
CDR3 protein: CASSYYGQGNEQYF

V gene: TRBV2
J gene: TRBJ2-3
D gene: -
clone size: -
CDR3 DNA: TGTGCCAGCAGTTTGACTAGTGGGGGGGATACGCAGTATTTT
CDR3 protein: CASSLTSGGDTQYF

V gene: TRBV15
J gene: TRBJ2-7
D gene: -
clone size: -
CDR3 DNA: TGTGCCACCAGCAGAGATGGGGCCCGGGGGTCGCCGTCCTACGAGCAGTACTTC
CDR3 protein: CATSRDGARGSPSYEQYF

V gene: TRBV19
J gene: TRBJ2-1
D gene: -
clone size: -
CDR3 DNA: TGTGCCAGTAGTATAGATGAAGGAAGCTACTACAATGAGCAGTTCTTC
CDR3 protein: CASSIDEGSYYNEQFF

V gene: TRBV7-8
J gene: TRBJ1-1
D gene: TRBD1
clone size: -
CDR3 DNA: TGTGCCAGCAGATCACGGACAGGGGGGGGGACTGAAGCTTTCTTT
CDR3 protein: CASRSRTGGGTEAFF

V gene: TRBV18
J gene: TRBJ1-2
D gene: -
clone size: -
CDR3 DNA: TGTGCCAGCTCACCACAACCCAGTTCGTTTCGTGGCTACACCTTC
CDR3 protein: CASSPQPSSFRGYTF

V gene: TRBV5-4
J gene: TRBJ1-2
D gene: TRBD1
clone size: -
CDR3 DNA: TGTGCCAGCAGCTCTGCCGGGACAGGGGTTGCTGGCTACACCTTC
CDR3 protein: CASSSAGTGVAGYTF

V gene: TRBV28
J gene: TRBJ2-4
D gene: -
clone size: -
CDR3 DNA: TGTGCCAGCAGTTTCGGAGAGCAAGCCAAAAACATTCAGTACTTC
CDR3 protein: CASSFGEQAKNIQYF

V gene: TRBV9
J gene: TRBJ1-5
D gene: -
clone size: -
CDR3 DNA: TGTGCCAGCAGCGTAGGACAGGACCGGCCCCAGCATTTT
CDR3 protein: CASSVGQDRPQHF

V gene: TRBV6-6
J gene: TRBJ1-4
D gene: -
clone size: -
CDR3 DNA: TGTGCCAGCAGTTATAGGGCTAATGAAAAACTGTTTTTT
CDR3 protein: CASSYRANEKLFF

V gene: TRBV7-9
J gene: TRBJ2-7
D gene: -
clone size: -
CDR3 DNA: TGTGCCAGCAGCTTAGGATCGGGGCACTCCTACGAGCAGTACTTC
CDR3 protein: CASSLGSGHSYEQYF

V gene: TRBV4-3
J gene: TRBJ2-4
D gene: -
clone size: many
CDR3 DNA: TGCGCCAGCAGCCATGGGGGCAGGAGAAACATTCAGTACTTC
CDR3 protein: CASSHGGRRNIQYF

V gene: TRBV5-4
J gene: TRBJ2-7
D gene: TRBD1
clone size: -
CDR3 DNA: TGTGCCTGGGGCCGGGACAGCAGATACGAGCAGTACTTC
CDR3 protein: CAWGRDSRYEQYF

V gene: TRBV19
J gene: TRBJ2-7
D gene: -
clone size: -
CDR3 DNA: TGTGCCAGTTCCAGTCGGATTCTAAGCTACGAGCAGTACTTC
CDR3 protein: CASSSRILSYEQYF

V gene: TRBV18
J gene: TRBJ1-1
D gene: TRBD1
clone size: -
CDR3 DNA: TGTGCCACCGACAGGGGATCTATGAACACTGAAGCTTTCTTT
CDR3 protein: CATDRGSMNTEAFF

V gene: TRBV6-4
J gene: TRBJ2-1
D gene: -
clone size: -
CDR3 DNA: TGTGCCAGCAGTAGGGGGAATGAGCAGTTCTTC
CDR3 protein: CASSRGNEQFF

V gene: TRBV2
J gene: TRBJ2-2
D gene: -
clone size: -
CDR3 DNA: TGTGCCAGCAGTGACAGGGCGGGCGCCGGGGAGCTGTTTTTT
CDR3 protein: CASSDRAGAGELFF

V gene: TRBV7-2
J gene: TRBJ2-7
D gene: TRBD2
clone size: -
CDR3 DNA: TGTGCCAGCAGCTTAAGGACTAGTAACGAGCAGTACTTC
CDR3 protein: CASSLRTSNEQYF

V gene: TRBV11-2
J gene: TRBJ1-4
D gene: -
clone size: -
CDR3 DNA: TGTGCCAGCAGCTTAAAGGGGCCTGGTGGGTTAAGAGAAAAACTGTTTTTT
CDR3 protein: CASSLKGPGGLREKLFF

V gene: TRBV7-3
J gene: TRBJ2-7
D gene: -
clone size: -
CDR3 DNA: TGTGCCAGCAGCTTACAGGGTTCTCTCTCCTACGAGCAGTACTTC
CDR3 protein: CASSLQGSLSYEQYF

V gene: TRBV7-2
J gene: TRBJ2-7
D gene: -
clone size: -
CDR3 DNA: TGTGCCAGCAGCAGTCGAGACGAGCAGTACTTC
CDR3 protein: CASSSRDEQYF

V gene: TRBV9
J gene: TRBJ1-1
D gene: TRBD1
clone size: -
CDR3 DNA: TGTGCCAGCAGCGCCCCGGACAGGGGGCGTTTTGATGCTTTCTTT
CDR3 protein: CASSAPDRGRFDAFF

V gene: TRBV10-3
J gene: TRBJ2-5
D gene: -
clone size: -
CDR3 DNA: TGTGCCATCAGTGCCGGGACACAAGAGACCCAGTACTTC
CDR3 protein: CAISAGTQETQYF

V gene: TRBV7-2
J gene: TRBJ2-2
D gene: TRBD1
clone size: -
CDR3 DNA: TGTGCCAGCAGCTTTGGGACAGGGGGAAGCTTCTACACCGGGGAGCTGTTTTTT
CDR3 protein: CASSFGTGGSFYTGELFF

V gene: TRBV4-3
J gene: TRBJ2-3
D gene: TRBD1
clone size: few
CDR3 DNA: TGCGCCAGCAGCCAGCGTTGGACAGGGGTAGGCACAGATACGCAGTATTTT
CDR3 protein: CASSQRWTGVGTDTQYF

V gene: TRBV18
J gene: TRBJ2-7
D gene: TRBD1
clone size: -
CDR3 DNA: TGTGCCAGCTCACCCCGGGACAGGGGTACCTACGAGCAGTACTTC
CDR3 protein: CASSPRDRGTYEQYF

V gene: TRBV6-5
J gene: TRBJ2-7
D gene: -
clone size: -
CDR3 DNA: TGTGCCAGCAGTTATGCAGGGACCTACGAGCAGTACTTC
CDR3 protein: CASSYAGTYEQYF

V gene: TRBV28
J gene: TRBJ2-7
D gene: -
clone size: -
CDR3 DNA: TGTGCCAGCAGTTTGTCAGGGCCTCTCTCCTACGAGCAGTACTTC
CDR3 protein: CASSLSGPLSYEQYF

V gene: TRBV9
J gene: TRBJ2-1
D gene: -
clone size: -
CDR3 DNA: TGTGCCAGCAGCGTATCAATTAAAATAGCGAGTGAGCAGTTCTTC
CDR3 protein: CASSVSIKIASEQFF

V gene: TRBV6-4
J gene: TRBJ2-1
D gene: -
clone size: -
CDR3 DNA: TGTGCCAGCAGAATTAAAGGCTTGCGGATAAAAACGCAAATAAACAATGAGCAGTTCTTC
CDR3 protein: CASRIKGLRIKTQINNEQFF

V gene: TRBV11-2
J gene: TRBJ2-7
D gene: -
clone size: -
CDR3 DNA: TGTGCCAGCAGCCCAAGGGCCAGCTACTACGAGCAGTACTTC
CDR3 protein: CASSPRASYYEQYF

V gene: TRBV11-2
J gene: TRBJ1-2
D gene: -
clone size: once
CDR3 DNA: TGTGCCAGCAGTTTCGGGGGCGGCAACTATGGCTACACCTTC
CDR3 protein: CASSFGGGNYGYTF

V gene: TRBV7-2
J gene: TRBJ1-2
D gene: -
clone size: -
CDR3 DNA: TGTGCCAGCAGTTTGCTTTGGGGCCGCGACTATGGCTACACCTTC
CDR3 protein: CASSLLWGRDYGYTF

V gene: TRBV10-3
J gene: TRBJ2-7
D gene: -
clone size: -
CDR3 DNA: TGTGCCATCAGTGAGCGTTTGGGGGAGCGTCGCGAGCAGTACTTC
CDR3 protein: CAISERLGERREQYF

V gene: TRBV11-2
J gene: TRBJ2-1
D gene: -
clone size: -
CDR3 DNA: TGTGCCAGCAGCCTCGCGCTTGGGCTAGGCGGCTACAATGAGCAGTTCTTC
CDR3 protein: CASSLALGLGGYNEQFF

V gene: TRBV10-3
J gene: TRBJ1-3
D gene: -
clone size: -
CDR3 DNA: TGTGCCGTCAGATCCCAAGTCTCTGGAAACACCATATATTTT
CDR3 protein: CAVRSQVSGNTIYF

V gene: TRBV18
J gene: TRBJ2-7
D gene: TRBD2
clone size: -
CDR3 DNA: TGTGCCAGCTCACCCGAGACTAGCGGGAGCTACGAGCAGTACTTC
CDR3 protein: CASSPETSGSYEQYF

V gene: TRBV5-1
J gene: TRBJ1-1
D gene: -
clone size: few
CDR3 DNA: TGCGCCACTTCGGACAGCCTAATGAACACTGAAGCTTTCTTT
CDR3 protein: CATSDSLMNTEAFF

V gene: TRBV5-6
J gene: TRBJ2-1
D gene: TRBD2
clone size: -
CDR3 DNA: TGTGCCAGCAGCGGGGGACTAGCGGCCCGAAAGGACGCTGAGCAGTTCTTC
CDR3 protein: CASSGGLAARKDAEQFF

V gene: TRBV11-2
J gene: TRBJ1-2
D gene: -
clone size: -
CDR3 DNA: TGTGCCAGCAGCTTAAGCAGGGATTATGGCTACACCTTC
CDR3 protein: CASSLSRDYGYTF

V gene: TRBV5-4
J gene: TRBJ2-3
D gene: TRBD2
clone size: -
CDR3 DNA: TGTGCCAGCAGCTTCACGACTAGCGGGGGGGGCGGCACAGATACGCAGTATTTT
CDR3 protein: CASSFTTSGGGGTDTQYF

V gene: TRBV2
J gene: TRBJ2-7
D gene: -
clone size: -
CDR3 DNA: TGTGCCAGCAGTGAAGCGGTCCACTCCTACGAGCAGTACTTC
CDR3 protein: CASSEAVHSYEQYF

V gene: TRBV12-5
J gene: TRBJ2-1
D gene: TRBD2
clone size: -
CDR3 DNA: TGTGCTAGTGGTTTTAGCGGGGGGGCCAGGCAGTTCTTC
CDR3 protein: CASGFSGGARQFF

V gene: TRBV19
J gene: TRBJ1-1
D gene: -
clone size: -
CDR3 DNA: TGTGCCAGTAGTCACAGGGTAGCCTCTAAGGAGGACACTGAAGCTTTCTTT
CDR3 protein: CASSHRVASKEDTEAFF